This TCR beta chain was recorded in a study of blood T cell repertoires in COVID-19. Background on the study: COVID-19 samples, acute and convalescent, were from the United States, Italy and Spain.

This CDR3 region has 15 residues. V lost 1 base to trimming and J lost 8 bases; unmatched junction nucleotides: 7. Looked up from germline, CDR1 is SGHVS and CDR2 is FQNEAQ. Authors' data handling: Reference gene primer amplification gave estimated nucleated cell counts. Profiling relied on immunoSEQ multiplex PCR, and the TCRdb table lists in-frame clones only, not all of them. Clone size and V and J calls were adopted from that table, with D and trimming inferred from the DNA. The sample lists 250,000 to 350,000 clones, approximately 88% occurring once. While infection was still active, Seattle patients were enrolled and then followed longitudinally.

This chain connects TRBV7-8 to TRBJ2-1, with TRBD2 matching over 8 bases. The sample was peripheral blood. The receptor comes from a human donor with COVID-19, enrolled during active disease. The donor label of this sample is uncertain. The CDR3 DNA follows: TGTGCCAGCAGCTTAGTGAGCGGGAGCCTCGATGAGCAGTTCTTC. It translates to CASSLVSGSLDEQFF.